This TCR beta chain was identified during a study of early T cells in non-severe SARS-CoV-2 infection. From the 5' RACE reads, TCRdb called clonotypes with MiXCR, one entry per CDR3 protein. The table has about 83,000 distinct CDR3 sequences, 10% seen once; the top ten hold 8% to 10%. The input for sequencing was whole blood, taken at baseline. This sequence was found in an adult who was a healthcare worker with PCR-confirmed SARS-CoV-2 infection or an uninfected control (not recorded which).

The CDR3 spells CASSQAGIQETQYF. CDR3 sequence (DNA): TGTGCCAGCAGCCAAGCAGGGATCCAAGAGACCCAGTACTTC. J is TRBJ2-5 and V is TRBV4-2, with a weak D call TRBD1 (5 bases). CDR1 and CDR2 (germline): LGHNA, YNFKEQ. The V end was cut by 1 base, the J end by 1 base, with 7 bases between. This CDR3 comprises 14 residues.